These 5 T cell receptor beta chains share one sample of origin, sequenced in a study of cytomegalovirus exposure and HLA in healthy donors. Generated by immunoSEQ multiplex PCR, the TCRdb table keeps only in-frame clones and is missing some. The profile shows fewer than 150,000 clones, 85% to 90% of them singletons. Sequenced sample: PBMCs. Receptors originate from a man younger than 45 in good health and CMV-seronegative.

V and J are TRBV7-3 and TRBJ2-3; D is possibly TRBD2 (6 bases). Germline V gene sequence: CDR1 SGHTA, CDR2 FQGTGA. The CDR3 is made up of 16 amino acids. Trimming pared 2 bases from V and 4 bases from J, leaving 16 bases between. CDR3 DNA: TGTGCCAGCAGCTTAGGAGGGCCGGGAACCGCAGATACGCAGTATTTT. Its protein product is CASSLGGPGTADTQYF. Looking up the rest from reference TRBV7-3 and TRBJ2-3 gives the full variable domain: GAGVSQTPSNKVTEKGKYVELRCDPISGHTALYWYRQSLGQGPEFLIYFQGTGAADDSGLPNDRFFAVRPEGSVSTLKIQRTERGDSAVYLCASSLGGPGTADTQYFGPGTRLTVL.

This chain uses TRBV14 with TRBJ1-2; a possible D gene is TRBD1 (5 bases). V was clipped by 4 bases and J by 4 bases, with 10 bases between them. CDR3 length equals 13 residues. Germline CDR1 SGHDN, CDR2 FVKESK. The CDR3 here is CASSPGGIYGYTF. Written as DNA, the CDR3 is TGTGCCAGCAGCCCGGGGGGGATCTATGGCTACACCTTC.

This rearrangement joins TRBV9 to TRBJ2-5; 12 nucleotides match TRBD2. V dropped 0 bases and J dropped 2; count of bases not matched to a gene: 2. Germline V gene data show CDR1 as SGDLS and CDR2 as YYNGEE. The CDR3 is 16 residues long. CDR3 loop: CASSVGTSGIQETQYF. The CDR3 DNA reads TGTGCCAGCAGCGTAGGGACTAGCGGGATTCAAGAGACCCAGTACTTC. The entire variable domain, with the rest obtained from reference TRBV9 and TRBJ2-5, is as follows: DSGVTQTPKHLITATGQRVTLRCSPRSGDLSVYWYQQSLDQGLQFLIQYYNGEERAKGNILERFSAQQFPDLHSELNLSSLELGDSALYFCASSVGTSGIQETQYFGPGTRLLVL.

This sequence joins TRBV27 and TRBJ2-2, with D perhaps matching TRBD2 (7 bases). CDR3 length: 15 residues. Germline-derived CDR1 and CDR2 are MNHEY and SMNVEV (reference sequence). V was pared by 6 bases and J by 2 bases, with 13 bases between. The CDR3 here is CASRSGTFNTGELFF. In DNA, the CDR3 is TGTGCCAGCAGAAGCGGGACATTTAACACCGGGGAGCTGTTTTTT.

The chain links TRBV2 to TRBJ2-1; 9 nucleotides line up with TRBD2. The CDR3 has 15 residues. V dropped 6 bases and J dropped 3; count of bases not matched to a gene: 6. From germline, CDR1 is SNHLY and CDR2 FYNNEI. CDR3 sequence: CASRPTSGFYNEQFF. DNA of the CDR3: TGTGCCAGCAGGCCTACTAGCGGGTTCTACAATGAGCAGTTCTTC.